A selection of T cell receptor beta chains follows, all from one sample in a study of T-cell memory formation after mild COVID-19. A single record per CDR3 protein comes from TCRdb applying MiXCR to the 5' RACE reads. The sample contains about 360,000 distinct CDR3 sequences, over 13% of which appear only once. The sample comprised PBMCs or a T cell subset sorted from them (not recorded which). Receptors originate from a man between 18 and 35 years old who had mild COVID-19 (a few samples of this study predate the infection). Cell type and time point are not known. Both conserved end residues are part of each CDR3. Fields, in order: clone size, J gene, V gene, D gene, CDR3 protein, CDR3 DNA. D genes are given only for firm matches. Clone size appears in some rows only: once, few, many, or a class for an expanded clone.

clone_size: few
j_call: TRBJ2-7
v_call: TRBV5-1
d_call: TRBD1
cdr3_aa: CASSPGPGTGGDQYF
cdr3_nt: TGCGCCAGCAGCCCGGGGCCCGGGACAGGGGGCGACCAGTACTTC

clone_size: few
j_call: TRBJ2-3
v_call: TRBV4-3
d_call: NA
cdr3_aa: CASSQDPLASTDTQYF
cdr3_nt: TGCGCCAGCAGCCAAGATCCCCTAGCTAGCACAGATACGCAGTATTTT

clone_size: few
j_call: TRBJ1-4
v_call: TRBV11-2
d_call: TRBD1
cdr3_aa: CASIQARGQDNEKLFF
cdr3_nt: TGTGCCAGCATCCAGGCGAGGGGACAGGATAATGAAAAACTGTTTTTT

clone_size: few
j_call: TRBJ1-1
v_call: TRBV28
d_call: TRBD1
cdr3_aa: CASSLPTGQGWTEAFF
cdr3_nt: TGTGCCAGCAGTTTACCGACGGGACAGGGTTGGACTGAAGCTTTCTTT

clone_size: NA
j_call: TRBJ2-7
v_call: TRBV14
d_call: NA
cdr3_aa: CASSQGPSYEQYF
cdr3_nt: TGTGCCAGCAGCCAAGGGCCCTCCTACGAGCAGTACTTC

clone_size: NA
j_call: TRBJ2-7
v_call: TRBV6-6
d_call: TRBD1
cdr3_aa: CASPGQGISDFYEQYF
cdr3_nt: TGTGCCAGCCCGGGACAGGGTATTTCGGACTTCTACGAGCAGTACTTC

clone_size: NA
j_call: TRBJ2-3
v_call: TRBV7-9
d_call: NA
cdr3_aa: CASSNREPSTDTQYF
cdr3_nt: TGTGCCAGCAGCAACAGGGAGCCATCCACAGATACGCAGTATTTT

clone_size: NA
j_call: TRBJ1-1
v_call: TRBV7-9
d_call: TRBD1
cdr3_aa: CASSFPVDRGLGNTEAFF
cdr3_nt: TGTGCCAGCAGCTTCCCGGTTGACAGGGGGCTCGGGAACACTGAAGCTTTCTTT

clone_size: few
j_call: TRBJ1-1
v_call: TRBV7-9
d_call: NA
cdr3_aa: CASSRTTAGNTEAFF
cdr3_nt: TGTGCCAGCAGCCGGACCACGGCTGGTAACACTGAAGCTTTCTTT

clone_size: NA
j_call: TRBJ1-5
v_call: TRBV30
d_call: NA
cdr3_aa: CAWSTGTSGNQPQHF
cdr3_nt: TGTGCCTGGAGTACCGGGACATCGGGAAATCAGCCCCAGCATTTT

clone_size: few
j_call: TRBJ2-2
v_call: TRBV7-2
d_call: TRBD1
cdr3_aa: CASSSLQGTGELFF
cdr3_nt: TGTGCCAGCAGCTCACTACAGGGGACCGGGGAGCTGTTTTTT

clone_size: NA
j_call: TRBJ2-5
v_call: TRBV4-3
d_call: TRBD2
cdr3_aa: CASSQELGTGGTRGETQYF
cdr3_nt: TGCGCCAGCAGCCAGGAACTCGGGACGGGCGGGACTAGGGGAGAGACCCAGTACTTC

clone_size: many
j_call: TRBJ1-5
v_call: TRBV5-1
d_call: NA
cdr3_aa: CASSLWGGNSNQPQHF
cdr3_nt: TGCGCCAGCAGCTTGTGGGGCGGTAACAGCAATCAGCCCCAGCATTTT

clone_size: few
j_call: TRBJ2-5
v_call: TRBV7-9
d_call: TRBD2
cdr3_aa: CASSALAAGTQYF
cdr3_nt: TGTGCCAGCAGCGCCCTAGCGGCGGGGACCCAGTACTTC

clone_size: NA
j_call: TRBJ2-5
v_call: TRBV6-2/TRBV6-3
d_call: TRBD2
cdr3_aa: CASRPTGGQETQYF
cdr3_nt: TGTGCCAGCAGACCTACGGGGGGCCAAGAGACCCAGTACTTC

clone_size: few
j_call: TRBJ2-5
v_call: TRBV4-3
d_call: NA
cdr3_aa: CASSQDRSETQYF
cdr3_nt: TGCGCCAGCAGCCAAGATCGCTCGGAGACCCAGTACTTC

clone_size: many
j_call: TRBJ2-1
v_call: TRBV20-1
d_call: TRBD2
cdr3_aa: CSALGLAGSNEQFF
cdr3_nt: TGCAGTGCCTTAGGGCTAGCGGGATCAAATGAGCAGTTCTTC

clone_size: NA
j_call: TRBJ1-5
v_call: TRBV20-1
d_call: NA
cdr3_aa: CSACRGGNQPQHF
cdr3_nt: TGCAGTGCATGTAGGGGGGGCAATCAGCCCCAGCATTTT

clone_size: few
j_call: TRBJ2-7
v_call: TRBV20-1
d_call: NA
cdr3_aa: CSARDKNSDEQYF
cdr3_nt: TGCAGTGCTAGAGATAAAAATTCGGACGAGCAGTACTTC

clone_size: few
j_call: TRBJ2-6
v_call: TRBV7-3
d_call: NA
cdr3_aa: CASSLNSGISGANVLTF
cdr3_nt: TGTGCCAGCAGCTTGAACAGCGGAATCTCTGGGGCCAACGTCCTGACTTTC

clone_size: few
j_call: TRBJ2-3
v_call: TRBV9
d_call: NA
cdr3_aa: CASSVESPDTQYF
cdr3_nt: TGTGCCAGCAGCGTAGAGTCTCCAGATACGCAGTATTTT

clone_size: many
j_call: TRBJ2-1
v_call: TRBV7-2
d_call: NA
cdr3_aa: CASSFIYSYNEQFF
cdr3_nt: TGTGCCAGCAGCTTTATTTACTCCTACAATGAGCAGTTCTTC

clone_size: NA
j_call: TRBJ2-2
v_call: TRBV6-5
d_call: TRBD2
cdr3_aa: CASSYGEGTGELFF
cdr3_nt: TGTGCCAGCAGTTACGGGGAGGGGACCGGGGAGCTGTTTTTT